This TCR beta chain was observed in a study of beta chain features in type 1 diabetes. Looking at the study overall: What patients shared with healthy donors was a similar profile of age, gender and cell yields.

Sorted CD4+ subsets: naive, central memory, regulatory, stem cell-like memory (CD45RO/CCR7/CD25/CD127/CD95/CD27 panel). TCRB transcripts that were expressed got sequenced, as all of the isolated RNA had been reverse transcribed. Assay: immunoSEQ multiplex PCR; the TCRdb copy retains only in-frame clones and omits some. This sample has 350,000 or so clones; around 20% occur once, and the top ten carry under 0.05%. Germline V gene sequence: CDR1 SSHAT, CDR2 FNYEAQ (reference sequence). The CDR3 has 13 residues. Comments on this clone: The junction departs from the called germline gene at one end, perhaps through a read error.

This clonotype was obtained from a woman between 18 and 29 years old in good health. This chain links TRBV7-7 with TRBJ2-3; 8 bases are a match to TRBD2. Specimen: naive CD4+ T cells from blood. The CDR3 spells CASSPGRGDTQYF. The CDR3 region has the DNA TGTGCTAGCAGCCCCGGGAGGGGAGATACGCAGTATTTT.